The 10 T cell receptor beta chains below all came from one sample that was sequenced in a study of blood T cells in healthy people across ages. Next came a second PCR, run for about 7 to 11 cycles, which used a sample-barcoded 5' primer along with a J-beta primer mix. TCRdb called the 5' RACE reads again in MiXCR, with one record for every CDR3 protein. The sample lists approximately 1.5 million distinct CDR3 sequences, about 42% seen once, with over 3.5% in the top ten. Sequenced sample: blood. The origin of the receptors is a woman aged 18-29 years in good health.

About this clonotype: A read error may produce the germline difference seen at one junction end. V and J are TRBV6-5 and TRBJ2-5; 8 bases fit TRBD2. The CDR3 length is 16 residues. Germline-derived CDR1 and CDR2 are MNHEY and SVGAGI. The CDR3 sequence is CVSSYSASGYSNEQYF. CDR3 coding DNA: TGTGTCAGCAGTTACTCGGCTAGCGGGTACTCAAATGAGCAGTACTTC.

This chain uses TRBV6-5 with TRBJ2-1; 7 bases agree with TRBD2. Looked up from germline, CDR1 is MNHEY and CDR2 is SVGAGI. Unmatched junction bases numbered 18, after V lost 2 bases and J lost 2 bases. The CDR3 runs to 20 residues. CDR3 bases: TGTGCCAGCAGTTACCCGGACGGCGGGAGTCAAACCTTAGCCTACAATGAGCAGTTCTTC. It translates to CASSYPDGGSQTLAYNEQFF.

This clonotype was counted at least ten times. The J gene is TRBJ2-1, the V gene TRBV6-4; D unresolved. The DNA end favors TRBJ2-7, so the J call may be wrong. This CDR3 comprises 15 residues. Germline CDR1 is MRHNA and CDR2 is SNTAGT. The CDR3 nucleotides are TGTGCCAGCAGTGACTCTGGTGGCTCCTACAATGAGCAGTACTTC. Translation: CASSDSGGSYNEQYF.

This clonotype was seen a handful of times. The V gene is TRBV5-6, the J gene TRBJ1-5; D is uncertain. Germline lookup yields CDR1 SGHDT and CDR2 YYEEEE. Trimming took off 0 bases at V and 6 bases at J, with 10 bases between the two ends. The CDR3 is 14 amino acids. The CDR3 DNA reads TGTGCCAGCAGCTTGGGGGGATCGCCTCAGCCCCAGCATTTT. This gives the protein CASSLGGSPQPQHF.

Here the CDR3 DNA reads TGTGCCAGCAGCAGCGCTGGACAGGGTTGGGAGCAGTACTTC. Encoded protein: CASSSAGQGWEQYF. V is TRBV7-9 and J is TRBJ2-7, with TRBD1 matching 8 bases. The length of the CDR3 is 14 residues. CDR1 SEHNR and CDR2 FQNEAQ come from the germline V gene (reference sequence). The trim removed 5 bases at V and 7 bases at J, leaving 10 bases unmatched.

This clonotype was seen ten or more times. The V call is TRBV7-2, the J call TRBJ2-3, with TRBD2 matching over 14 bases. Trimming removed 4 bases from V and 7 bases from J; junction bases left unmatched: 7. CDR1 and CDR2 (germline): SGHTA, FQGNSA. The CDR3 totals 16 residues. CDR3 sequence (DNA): TGTGCCAGCAGCTCGCCGACTAGCGGGAGGGTTCATACGCAGTATTTT. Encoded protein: CASSSPTSGRVHTQYF.

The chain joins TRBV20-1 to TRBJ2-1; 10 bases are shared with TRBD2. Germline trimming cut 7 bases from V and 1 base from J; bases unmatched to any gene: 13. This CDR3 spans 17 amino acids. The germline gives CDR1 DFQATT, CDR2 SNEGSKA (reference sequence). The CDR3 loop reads CSVPASGGPRSYNEQFF. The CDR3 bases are TGCAGTGTCCCGGCTAGCGGGGGCCCAAGGTCCTACAATGAGCAGTTCTTC.

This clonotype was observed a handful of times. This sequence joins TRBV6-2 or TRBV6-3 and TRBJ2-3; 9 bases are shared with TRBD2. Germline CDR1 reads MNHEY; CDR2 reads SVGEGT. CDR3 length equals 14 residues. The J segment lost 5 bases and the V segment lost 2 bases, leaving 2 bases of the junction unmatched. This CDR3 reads CASSYVTSGDTQYF. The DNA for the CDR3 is TGTGCCAGCAGTTACGTGACTAGCGGAGATACGCAGTATTTT.

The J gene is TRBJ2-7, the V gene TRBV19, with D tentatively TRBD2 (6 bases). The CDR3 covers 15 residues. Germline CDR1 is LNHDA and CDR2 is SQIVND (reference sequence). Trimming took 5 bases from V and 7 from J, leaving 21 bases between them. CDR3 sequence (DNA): TGTGCCAGTAGTGAGCTAGCGTTTCGGGAAATAGAGCAGTACTTC. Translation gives CASSELAFREIEQYF. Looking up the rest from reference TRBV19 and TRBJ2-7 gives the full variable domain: DGGITQSPKYLFRKEGQNVTLSCEQNLNHDAMYWYRQDPGQGLRLIYYSQIVNDFQKGDIAEGYSVSREKKESFPLTVTSAQKNPTAFYLCASSELAFREIEQYFGPGTRLTVT.

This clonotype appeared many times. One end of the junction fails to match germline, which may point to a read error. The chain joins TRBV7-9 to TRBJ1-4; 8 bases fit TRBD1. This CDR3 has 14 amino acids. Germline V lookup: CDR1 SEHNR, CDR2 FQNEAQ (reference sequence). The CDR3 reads CASSSGQGDEKLFF. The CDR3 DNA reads TGCGCCAGCAGCTCCGGACAGGGCGACGAAAAACTGTTTTTT. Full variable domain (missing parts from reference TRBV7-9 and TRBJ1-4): DTGVSQNPRHKITKRGQNVTFRCDPISEHNRLYWYRQTLGQGPEFLTYFQNEAQLEKSRLLSDRFSAERPKGSFSTLEIQRTEQGDSAMYLCASSSGQGDEKLFFGSGTQLSVL.